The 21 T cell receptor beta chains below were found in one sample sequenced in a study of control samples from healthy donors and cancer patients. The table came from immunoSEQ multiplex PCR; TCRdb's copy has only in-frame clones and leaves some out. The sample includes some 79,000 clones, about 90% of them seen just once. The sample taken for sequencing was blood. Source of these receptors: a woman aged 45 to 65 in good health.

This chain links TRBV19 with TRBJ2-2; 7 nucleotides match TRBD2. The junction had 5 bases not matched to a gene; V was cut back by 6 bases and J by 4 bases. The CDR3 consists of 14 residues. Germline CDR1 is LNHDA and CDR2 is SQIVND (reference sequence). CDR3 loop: CASRLGGSTGELFF. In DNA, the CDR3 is TGTGCCAGTAGGCTTGGCGGGAGCACCGGGGAGCTGTTTTTT. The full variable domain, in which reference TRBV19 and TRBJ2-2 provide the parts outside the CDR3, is DGGITQSPKYLFRKEGQNVTLSCEQNLNHDAMYWYRQDPGQGLRLIYYSQIVNDFQKGDIAEGYSVSREKKESFPLTVTSAQKNPTAFYLCASRLGGSTGELFFGEGSRLTVL.

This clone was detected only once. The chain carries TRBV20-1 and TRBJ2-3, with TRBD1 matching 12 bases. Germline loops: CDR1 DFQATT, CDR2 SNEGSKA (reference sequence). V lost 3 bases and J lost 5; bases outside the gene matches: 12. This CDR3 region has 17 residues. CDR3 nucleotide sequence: TGCAGTGCTAGTGGGCAACAGGGACAGGGGGCGGGAGATACGCAGTATTTT. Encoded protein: CSASGQQGQGAGDTQYF.

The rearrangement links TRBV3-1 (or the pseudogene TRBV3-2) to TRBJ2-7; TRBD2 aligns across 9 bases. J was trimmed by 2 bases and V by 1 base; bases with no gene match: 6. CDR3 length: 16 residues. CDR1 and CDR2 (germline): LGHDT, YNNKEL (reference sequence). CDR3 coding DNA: TGTGCCAGCAGCCAAGGGCGGGAGGGCCTCCCCTACGAGCAGTACTTC. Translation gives CASSQGREGLPYEQYF.

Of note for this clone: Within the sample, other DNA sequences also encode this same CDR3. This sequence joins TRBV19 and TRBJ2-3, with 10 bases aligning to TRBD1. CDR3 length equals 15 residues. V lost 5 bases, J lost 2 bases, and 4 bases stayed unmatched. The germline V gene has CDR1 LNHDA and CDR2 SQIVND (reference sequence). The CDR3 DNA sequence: TGTGCCAGTAGTCGGCGACAGGGGGCCACAGATACGCAGTATTTT. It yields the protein CASSRRQGATDTQYF.

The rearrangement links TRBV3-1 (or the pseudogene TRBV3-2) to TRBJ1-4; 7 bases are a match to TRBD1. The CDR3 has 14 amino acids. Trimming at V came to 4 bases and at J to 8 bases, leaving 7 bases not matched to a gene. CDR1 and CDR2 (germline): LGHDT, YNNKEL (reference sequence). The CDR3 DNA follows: TGTGCCAGCAGCCCGGGACAGATGGGCGAAAAACTGTTTTTT. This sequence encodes CASSPGQMGEKLFF.

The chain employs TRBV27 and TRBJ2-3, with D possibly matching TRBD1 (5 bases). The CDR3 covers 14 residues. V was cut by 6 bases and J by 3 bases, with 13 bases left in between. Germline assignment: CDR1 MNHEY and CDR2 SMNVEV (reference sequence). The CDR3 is CASRRQSRTDTQYF. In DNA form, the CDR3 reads TGTGCCAGCAGGAGACAGAGTCGTACAGATACGCAGTATTTT.

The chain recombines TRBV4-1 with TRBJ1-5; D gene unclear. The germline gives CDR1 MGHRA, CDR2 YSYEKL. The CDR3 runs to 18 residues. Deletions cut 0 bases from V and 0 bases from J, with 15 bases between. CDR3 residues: CASSQDPSSADSNQPQHF. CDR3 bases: TGCGCCAGCAGCCAAGATCCATCAAGTGCAGATAGCAATCAGCCCCAGCATTTT.

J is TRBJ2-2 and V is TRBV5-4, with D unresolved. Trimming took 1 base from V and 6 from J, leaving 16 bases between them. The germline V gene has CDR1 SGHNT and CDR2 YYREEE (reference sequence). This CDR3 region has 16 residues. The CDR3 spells CASSLKGWSSAGELFF. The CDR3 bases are TGTGCCAGCAGCTTGAAGGGTTGGAGTTCCGCCGGGGAGCTGTTTTTT. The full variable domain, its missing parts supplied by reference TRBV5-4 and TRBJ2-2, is ETGVTQSPTHLIKTRGQQVTLRCSSQSGHNTVSWYQQALGQGPQFIFQYYREEENGRGNFPPRFSGLQFPNYSSELNVNALELDDSALYLCASSLKGWSSAGELFFGEGSRLTVL.

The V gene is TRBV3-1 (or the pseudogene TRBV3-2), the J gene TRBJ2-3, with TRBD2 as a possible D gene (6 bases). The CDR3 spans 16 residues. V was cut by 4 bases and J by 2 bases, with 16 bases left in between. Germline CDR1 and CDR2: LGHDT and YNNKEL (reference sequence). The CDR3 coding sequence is TGTGCCAGCAGCCCATTTAGGCGGGGTTACACAGATACGCAGTATTTT. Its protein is CASSPFRRGYTDTQYF.

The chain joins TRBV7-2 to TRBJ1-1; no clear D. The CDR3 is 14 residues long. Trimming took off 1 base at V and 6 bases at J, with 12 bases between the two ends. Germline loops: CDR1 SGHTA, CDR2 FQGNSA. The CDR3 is CASSLEVLGPEAFF. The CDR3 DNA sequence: TGTGCCAGCAGCTTAGAGGTTCTGGGCCCTGAAGCTTTCTTT.

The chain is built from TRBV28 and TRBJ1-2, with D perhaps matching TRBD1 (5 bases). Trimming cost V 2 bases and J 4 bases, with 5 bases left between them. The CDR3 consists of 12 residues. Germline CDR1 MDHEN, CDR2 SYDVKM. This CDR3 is CASSLGGYGYTF. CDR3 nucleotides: TGTGCCAGCAGTTTAGGGGGCTATGGCTACACCTTC.

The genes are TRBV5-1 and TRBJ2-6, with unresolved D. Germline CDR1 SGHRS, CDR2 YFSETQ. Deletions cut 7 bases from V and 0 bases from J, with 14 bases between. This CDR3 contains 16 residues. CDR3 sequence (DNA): TGCGCCAGCCTGCCCGGGCACAGCTCTGGGGCCAACGTCCTGACTTTC. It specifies CASLPGHSSGANVLTF.

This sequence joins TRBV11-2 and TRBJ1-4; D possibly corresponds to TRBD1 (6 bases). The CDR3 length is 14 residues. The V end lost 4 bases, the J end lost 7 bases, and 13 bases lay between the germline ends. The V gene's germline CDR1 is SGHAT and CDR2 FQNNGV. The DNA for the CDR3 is TGTGCCAGCAGCTCACAGGGAGGGGGTGAAAAACTGTTTTTT. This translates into CASSSQGGGEKLFF.

The CDR3 bases are TGTGCCAGCAGCCCGGGGGGACAGGTTCTCTACGAGCAGTACTTC. Its protein product is CASSPGGQVLYEQYF. The gene calls are TRBV5-6 and TRBJ2-7; D perhaps matches TRBD1 (8 bases). The V end was cut by 4 bases, the J end by 3 bases, with 17 bases between. CDR1 is SGHDT, CDR2 YYEEEE, per germline. CDR3 length: 15 residues. Using reference TRBV5-6 and TRBJ2-7 for the parts outside the CDR3, the full variable domain is DAGVTQSPTHLIKTRGQQVTLRCSPKSGHDTVSWYQQALGQGPQFIFQYYEEEERQRGNFPDRFSGHQFPNYSSELNVNALLLGDSALYLCASSPGGQVLYEQYFGPGTRLTVT.

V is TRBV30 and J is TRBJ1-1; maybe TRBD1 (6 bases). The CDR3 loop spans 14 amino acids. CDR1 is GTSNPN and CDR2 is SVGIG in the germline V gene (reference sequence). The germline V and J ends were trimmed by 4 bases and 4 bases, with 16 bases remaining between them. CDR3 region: CAWTVIGGGTEAFF. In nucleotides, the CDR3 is TGTGCCTGGACTGTCATAGGGGGGGGCACTGAAGCTTTCTTT.

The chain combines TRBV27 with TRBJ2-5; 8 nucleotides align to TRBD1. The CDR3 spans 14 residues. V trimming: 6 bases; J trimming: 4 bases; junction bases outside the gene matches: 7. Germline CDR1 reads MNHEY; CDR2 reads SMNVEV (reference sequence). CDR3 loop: CASSTARGRETQYF. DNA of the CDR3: TGTGCCAGCAGCACAGCCAGGGGGCGAGAGACCCAGTACTTC.

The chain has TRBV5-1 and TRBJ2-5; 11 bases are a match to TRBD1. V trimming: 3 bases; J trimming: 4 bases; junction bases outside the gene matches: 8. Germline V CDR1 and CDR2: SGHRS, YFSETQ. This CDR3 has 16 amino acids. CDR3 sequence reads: CASSSTGTGGGETQYF. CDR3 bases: TGCGCCAGCAGCTCGACCGGGACAGGGGGAGGAGAGACCCAGTACTTC.

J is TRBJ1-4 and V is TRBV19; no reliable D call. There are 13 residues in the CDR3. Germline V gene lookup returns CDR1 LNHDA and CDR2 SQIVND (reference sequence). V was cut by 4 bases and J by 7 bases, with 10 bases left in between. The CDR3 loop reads CASSTSGSEKLFF. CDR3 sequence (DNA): TGTGCCAGTAGTACTTCGGGGTCTGAAAAACTGTTTTTT.

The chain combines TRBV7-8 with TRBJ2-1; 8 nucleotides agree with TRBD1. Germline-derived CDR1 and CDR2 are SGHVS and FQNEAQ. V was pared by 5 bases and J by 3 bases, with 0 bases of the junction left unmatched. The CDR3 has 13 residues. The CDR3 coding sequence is TGTGCCAGCAGCGGACAGGGCTACAATGAGCAGTTCTTC. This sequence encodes CASSGQGYNEQFF.

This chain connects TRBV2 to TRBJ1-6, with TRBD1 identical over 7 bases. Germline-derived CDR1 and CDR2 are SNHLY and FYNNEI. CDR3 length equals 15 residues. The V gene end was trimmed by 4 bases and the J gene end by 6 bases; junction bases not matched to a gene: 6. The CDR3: CASSVEGQTNSPLHF. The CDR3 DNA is TGTGCCAGCAGTGTGGAGGGACAGACTAATTCACCCCTCCACTTT. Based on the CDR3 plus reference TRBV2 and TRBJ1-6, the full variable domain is EPEVTQTPSHQVTQMGQEVILRCVPISNHLYFYWYRQILGQKVEFLVSFYNNEISEKSEIFDDQFSVERPDGSNFTLKIRSTKLEDSAMYFCASSVEGQTNSPLHFGNGTRLTVT.

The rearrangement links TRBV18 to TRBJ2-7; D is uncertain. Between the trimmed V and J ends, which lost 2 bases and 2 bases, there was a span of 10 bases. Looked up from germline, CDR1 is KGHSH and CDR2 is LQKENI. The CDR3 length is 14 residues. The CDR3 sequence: CASSPVKVTYEQYF. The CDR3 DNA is TGTGCCAGCTCACCAGTGAAGGTCACCTACGAGCAGTACTTC. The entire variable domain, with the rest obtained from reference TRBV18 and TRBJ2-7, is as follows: NAGVMQNPRHLVRRRGQEARLRCSPMKGHSHVYWYRQLPEEGLKFMVYLQKENIIDESGMPKERFSAEFPKEGPSILRIQQVVRGDSAAYFCASSPVKVTYEQYFGPGTRLTVT.